This T cell receptor (beta chain) was sequenced for a study of T cell changes during pregnancy in multiple sclerosis. Assay: immunoSEQ multiplex PCR; the TCRdb copy retains only in-frame clones and omits some. The sample lists 85,000 to 90,000 clones; approximately 95% were seen once. J was trimmed by 10 bases and V by 0 bases; bases with no gene match: 5. The length of the CDR3 is 14 residues. CDR1 and CDR2 from the germline V gene are MNHEY and SVGAGI. The genes are TRBV6-5 and TRBJ2-4; 8 bases fit TRBD2. This sample comprised peripheral blood, obtained after pregnancy. This clonotype originated in a female donor in good health, enrolled as a control in a pregnancy study. In DNA, the CDR3 is TGTGCCAGCAGTTACTCCCGGGAGGGTACTATTCAGTACTTC. Translating it yields CASSYSREGTIQYF.